A single T cell receptor beta chain is shown here with its context. The record originates from a study of control samples from healthy donors and cancer patients. This CDR3 has 15 residues. Germline V gene data show CDR1 as LGHDT and CDR2 as YNNKEL (reference sequence). V trimming: 1 base; J trimming: 3 bases; junction bases outside the gene matches: 6. The method was immunoSEQ multiplex PCR; TCRdb's version includes in-frame clones alone and lacks a portion of them. The sample has about 120,000 clones; more than 70% are singletons. Sequencing was performed on blood. The J gene is TRBJ2-7, the V gene TRBV3-1 (or the pseudogene TRBV3-2); 7 nucleotides line up with TRBD1. The source is a man between 45 and 60 years old in good health. CDR3 in DNA: TGTGCCAGCAGCCAAGCCGGGACAGTAATCTACGAGCAGTACTTC. It is translated as CASSQAGTVIYEQYF.